This T cell receptor beta chain derives from a study of glioma-infiltrating T cells. Whole-study results and caveats: Very few CDR3 sequences were shared between tissue and blood. Tissue-blood divergence was below expectation in non-neoplastic patients, above in gliomas.

The length of the CDR3 is 14 residues. Germline V gene data show CDR1 as GTSNPN and CDR2 as SVGIG (reference sequence). Amplification of TCR alpha and beta CDR3 regions from RNA used iRepertoire nested multiplex PCR. Using its own MiXCR run on the multiplex PCR reads, TCRdb lists one record per CDR3 protein. The data show over 70,000 distinct CDR3 sequences, around a quarter seen once. As to this clonotype: The antigen remains unidentified. The germline gene is not matched at one end of the junction; a read error may be the cause.

The TCR was taken from a human donor with low-grade glioma or glioblastoma, undergoing nonglioma brain surgery, or in good health (not recorded which). What was sequenced was glioma tissue, nonneoplastic brain tissue, or PBMCs (not recorded which). The chain combines TRBV30 with TRBJ2-1, with D hard to call. The CDR3 region is CAWSSSSSSSGALF. The DNA of the CDR3 is TGTGCCTGGAGTTCCTCGTCCTCTTCTTCAGGTGCCCTTTTT.